These 10 T cell receptor beta chains came from one sample sequenced in a study of CD8 T cells in Susac syndrome (dated by TCRdb to about 2019). The library was prepared using the immunoSEQ multiplex PCR assay. RNA was extracted with the RNeasy kit and about 0.5 to 1 ug was reverse transcribed using random hexamers. The public sequencing data were trimmed at Q25 with fastp and processed into clonotypes with MiXCR by TCRdb, which kept only in-frame beta chains. CDR3 protein sequences are deduplicated, and each keeps its most common genes and DNA. This sample has over 140,000 distinct CDR3 sequences in its table, and 85% to 95% of those were observed once. The leading ten clones occupy roughly 0.14% of the sample. The sequencing input was CD4+ T cells from PBMCs. The receptors stem from a human donor with Susac syndrome.

The chain links TRBV12-3 or TRBV12-4 to TRBJ2-2; D is perhaps TRBD2 (6 bases). V was pared by 4 bases and J by 5 bases, with 8 bases between. The CDR3 spans 13 residues. DNA for the CDR3: TGTGCCAGCAGTTCGGCGGGGACCGGGGAGCTGTTTTTT. It specifies CASSSAGTGELFF.

V gene TRBV20-1 combines with J gene TRBJ1-2; D not certain. Trimming removed 6 bases at V and 4 bases at J, with 15 bases between. CDR3 length equals 13 residues. CDR1 DFQATT and CDR2 SNEGSKA come from the germline V gene (reference sequence). The CDR3 bases are TGCAGTGCGACCCGGAGGCAGAGCTATGGCTACACCTTC. This sequence encodes CSATRRQSYGYTF.

The V call is TRBV30, the J call TRBJ2-1; 8 bases are shared with TRBD2. The CDR3 runs to 15 residues. Germline trimming cut 3 bases from V and 4 bases from J; bases unmatched to any gene: 8. Germline CDR1 GTSNPN, CDR2 SVGIG (reference sequence). The CDR3 sequence: CAWSPAGVSYNEQFF. CDR3 nucleotide sequence: TGTGCCTGGAGCCCAGCGGGGGTTAGTTACAATGAGCAGTTCTTC. Based on the CDR3 plus reference TRBV30 and TRBJ2-1, the full variable domain is SQTIHQWPATLVQPVGSPLSLECTVEGTSNPNLYWYRQAAGRGLQLLFYSVGIGQISSEVPQNLSASRPQDRQFILSSKKLLLSDSGFYLCAWSPAGVSYNEQFFGPGTRLTVL.

The chain has TRBV3-1 and TRBJ2-7, with a tentative D call TRBD1 (6 bases). The germline CDR1 and CDR2 sequences are LGHDT and YNNKEL (reference sequence). V lost 4 bases and J lost 0, with 7 bases in between. The CDR3 is 13 residues long. The CDR3 bases are TGTGCCAGCAGCCGCAGGGGCTCCTACGAGCAGTACTTC. It encodes CASSRRGSYEQYF.

This clonotype was detected a few times. The chain is built from TRBV11-2 and TRBJ2-5, with 9 bases matching TRBD1. The CDR3 totals 17 residues. Germline values: CDR1 SGHAT, CDR2 FQNNGV. V dropped 5 bases and J dropped 6; count of bases not matched to a gene: 16. The CDR3 coding sequence is TGTGCCAGCAGCCCCATCCAAGGGGACGGACAGGGGAAGACCCAGTACTTC. This encodes CASSPIQGDGQGKTQYF.

V usage is TRBV9 and J usage is TRBJ2-5; TRBD2 matches 7 bases. Trimming at V came to 2 bases and at J to 3 bases, leaving 4 bases not matched to a gene. This CDR3 has 14 amino acids. Germline CDR1 reads SGDLS; CDR2 reads YYNGEE. The CDR3 spells CASSVGLAEETQYF. The CDR3, as DNA: TGTGCCAGCAGCGTTGGCCTAGCGGAAGAGACCCAGTACTTC.

The chain uses TRBV29-1 and TRBJ1-1, with D possibly being TRBD1 (6 bases). The length of the CDR3 is 16 residues. Germline V gene sequence: CDR1 SQVTM, CDR2 ANQGSEA. Trimming took 6 bases from V and 0 from J, leaving 20 bases between them. The DNA for the CDR3 is TGCAGCGTGAATGTGGGGGGCAGCACCATGAACACTGAAGCTTTCTTT. Residues: CSVNVGGSTMNTEAFF.

The chain recombines TRBV7-2 with TRBJ2-5; 14 bases map to TRBD2. This CDR3 region has 17 residues. V lost 5 bases to trimming and J lost 9 bases; unmatched junction nucleotides: 14. The germline V gene encodes CDR1 SGHTA and CDR2 FQGNSA. Here the CDR3 DNA reads TGTGCCAGCAGCCCTATCCGGGGACTAGCGGGGGCCCAGGCCCAGTACTTC. Translating it yields CASSPIRGLAGAQAQYF.

The chain couples TRBV15 to TRBJ1-1; D is possibly TRBD1 (6 bases). The germline CDR1 and CDR2 sequences are LNHNV and YYDKDF (reference sequence). The V end was cut by 1 base, the J end by 5 bases, with 11 bases between. The CDR3 consists of 14 residues. The CDR3 DNA sequence: TGTGCCACCAGCAGAGCTAGGGGGTGGACTGAAGCTTTCTTT. This translates into CATSRARGWTEAFF.

J is TRBJ2-1 and V is TRBV19; tentatively, D is TRBD2 (7 bases). Germline V lookup: CDR1 LNHDA, CDR2 SQIVND (reference sequence). The V end was cut by 4 bases, the J end by 0 bases, with 19 bases between. This CDR3 spans 18 amino acids. DNA of the CDR3: TGTGCCAGTAGTAAGGGGGGCGGGGGACGAAGCTCCTACAATGAGCAGTTCTTC. It encodes CASSKGGGGRSSYNEQFF.